This T cell receptor beta chain derives from a study of human T cells and chemical hapten exposure. For the study at large: Patch testing was performed with 0.01% DPC on the upper back, with reading at 6 days.

The time point denotes: patch test 2, 6 weeks after DPC sensitization. Described treatment: therapeutic diphenylcyclopropenone sensitization with weekly scalp DPC. Library construction involved attaching unique molecular identifiers to individual cDNA molecules, which allowed quantitative, reproducible TCR counting. One entry per CDR3 protein, called by TCRdb with MiXCR from the RACE reads. The table includes about 69,000 distinct CDR3 sequences, 10% detected once. CDR1 and CDR2 (germline): MNHEY, SMNVEV (reference sequence). Trimming removed 4 bases from V and 0 bases from J, with 13 bases in between. The CDR3 runs 15 residues.

The TCR originated in a woman in her forties or fifties with alopecia areata. Some clones in this sample may be carry-over from other donors' samples. V usage is TRBV27 and J usage is TRBJ2-7; D gene unclear. This specimen consisted of whole blood, obtained in connection with sensitization to the hapten diphenylcyclopropenone (DPC). CDR3 sequence reads: CASSSLGLSSYEQYF. CDR3 bases: TGTGCCAGCAGTTCCTTGGGTCTCAGCTCCTACGAGCAGTACTTC.